This T cell receptor (beta chain) derives from a study of graft-versus-host responses after intestinal transplantation. At the level of the study: Recipients obtained multivisceral, liver-intestinal, or isolated intestinal transplants. Every transplant recipient was induced with anti-thymocyte globulin, then maintained on tacrolimus and steroids for about three years.

Here immunoSEQ multiplex PCR was the method, and the copy in TCRdb shows in-frame clones only, minus some. The sample carries 14,000 or so clones, 35% to 40% recorded once. Responders (about 200,000, CFSE-labeled) were co-plated with about 200,000 irradiated, violet-dye-labeled stimulators. Once the reaction had ended, proliferating CFSE-low CD3+CD4+ and CD3+CD8+ responders were sorted. This clone was picked up a small number of times. The study, taken as a whole, reports: The highest levels of circulating GvH clones went along with early declines in HvG clones after transplant.

This CDR3 comprises 14 residues. Looked up from germline, CDR1 is MNHNS and CDR2 is SASEGT. Germline trimming cut 2 bases from V and 4 bases from J; bases unmatched to any gene: 3. The source material was alloreactive CD8+ T cells from a mixed lymphocyte reaction culture, sampled before intestinal transplant. Regarding subset: CFSE-low proliferating T cells sorted from roughly 6-day pre-transplant mixed lymphocyte reaction (GvH or HvG direction). This sequence joins TRBV6-1 and TRBJ2-7; the match to TRBD2 covers 9 bases. This TCR was recovered from a human patient who received an intestinal transplant. The chain's CDR3 is CASSERGGAYEQYF. CDR3 sequence (DNA): TGTGCCAGCAGTGAACGCGGGGGGGCTTACGAGCAGTACTTC.